These 24 T cell receptor beta chains share one sample of origin, sequenced in a study of blood T cell repertoires in COVID-19. TCRdb's copy holds only in-frame clones and misses some; the assay was immunoSEQ multiplex PCR. Counted here are roughly 170,000 clones, approximately 86% occurring once; the ten biggest clones make up 15% to 20%. The specimen was PBMCs or T cells enriched from blood (not recorded which). The receptors shown here come from a man aged 60 to 69 who had recovered from COVID-19.

The V gene is TRBV28, the J gene TRBJ2-3, with D maybe TRBD2 (6 bases). The CDR3 extends over 14 amino acids. CDR1 and CDR2 (germline): MDHEN, SYDVKM. V lost 7 bases, J lost 5 bases, and 16 bases lay in between. The CDR3 DNA is TGTGCCAGCATCGAGGGCGGGATTAAAGATACGCAGTATTTT. The encoded protein is CASIEGGIKDTQYF.

The rearrangement links TRBV19 to TRBJ2-5, with D possibly TRBD1 on 6 matching bases. CDR3 size: 14 residues. With 6 bases removed from V and 2 bases from J, the gap between germline ends came to 13 bases. Germline V lookup: CDR1 LNHDA, CDR2 SQIVND (reference sequence). For the CDR3, the DNA is TGTGCCAGTAGCTATACAGGGATTCAAGAGACCCAGTACTTC. Its protein product is CASSYTGIQETQYF.

The chain employs TRBV3-1 (or the pseudogene TRBV3-2) and TRBJ1-2; 9 bases align to TRBD1. CDR3 length: 13 amino acids. After removal of 5 bases from V and 7 bases from J, the junction contained 5 bases not matched to a gene. From germline, CDR1 is LGHDT and CDR2 YNNKEL (reference sequence). As DNA, the CDR3 is TGTGCCAGCAGCGTGACAGGGGGTATTGGCTACACCTTC. Its translation: CASSVTGGIGYTF.

This clone occurred once. CDR3 sequence reads: CASSPGQEKYQETQYF. CDR3 sequence (DNA): TGTGCCAGCAGCCCCGGACAGGAAAAGTACCAAGAGACCCAGTACTTC. This rearrangement joins TRBV7-9 to TRBJ2-5, with 7 positions matching TRBD1. CDR3 size: 16 residues. J gave up 0 bases and V 5 bases, and 9 bases lay outside the gene matches. Per germline, CDR1 SEHNR and CDR2 FQNEAQ (reference sequence).

The CDR3 sequence: CASSQGAHSGYTF. The CDR3 coding sequence is TGTGCCAGTAGCCAGGGGGCGCACAGTGGCTACACCTTC. J is TRBJ1-2 and V is TRBV19, with TRBD1 identical over 8 bases. V lost 6 bases and J lost 7; bases outside the gene matches: 7. Looked up from germline, CDR1 is LNHDA and CDR2 is SQIVND (reference sequence). CDR3 length: 13 amino acids.

In nucleotides, the CDR3 is TGTGCCAGCTCCCCCGGGGAAGTCGCCAGCTACACCTTC. Encoded protein: CASSPGEVASYTF. The rearrangement joins TRBV6-5 to TRBJ1-2; no definite D call. V was shortened by 8 bases and J by 9 bases, with 19 bases between the two germline ends. CDR1 and CDR2 from the germline V gene are MNHEY and SVGAGI. CDR3 length equals 13 residues.

V gene TRBV12-3 or TRBV12-4 combines with J gene TRBJ1-1; no firm D call. Trimming took off 0 bases at V and 7 bases at J, with 9 bases between the two ends. This CDR3 contains 13 residues. CDR3 region: CASSLAAGFEAFF. CDR3 DNA: TGTGCCAGCAGTTTAGCGGCGGGGTTTGAAGCTTTCTTT.

This sequence joins TRBV19 and TRBJ1-6; 8 bases align to TRBD1. The CDR3 consists of 14 residues. Germline V gene lookup returns CDR1 LNHDA and CDR2 SQIVND (reference sequence). The junction had 8 bases not matched to a gene; V was cut back by 6 bases and J by 10 bases. The CDR3 region is CASRPTGELSPLHF. CDR3 nucleotide sequence: TGTGCCAGTAGACCGACAGGGGAGCTATCACCCCTCCACTTT.

The gene calls are TRBV7-6 and TRBJ2-2; 9 bases are shared with TRBD1. This CDR3 contains 16 residues. With V trimmed by 5 bases and J by 1 base, 5 bases remained unmatched. Germline V gives CDR1 SGHVS, CDR2 FNYEAQ. The CDR3 DNA follows: TGTGCCAGCAGCCCTCGACAGGGGGAGAACACCGGGGAGCTGTTTTTT. Amino acids: CASSPRQGENTGELFF.

The chain combines TRBV28 with TRBJ1-5; D is unclear. V was trimmed by 3 bases and J by 0 bases, leaving 15 bases between them. Germline-derived CDR1 and CDR2 are MDHEN and SYDVKM. This CDR3 has 17 residues. The CDR3 nucleotides are TGTGCCAGCAGTTTCGGGTCGTTGATAGATAGCAATCAGCCCCAGCATTTT. It codes for CASSFGSLIDSNQPQHF.

The rearrangement links TRBV28 to TRBJ2-6, with D possibly matching TRBD2 (5 bases). V gave up 5 bases and J gave up 0 bases, with 8 bases separating them. Germline V CDR1 and CDR2: MDHEN, SYDVKM. The CDR3 is 15 amino acids. The CDR3 coding sequence is TGTGCCAGCAGTGAGGGATACTCTGGGGCCAACGTCCTGACTTTC. It yields the protein CASSEGYSGANVLTF.

The gene calls are TRBV2 and TRBJ1-6; D ambiguous. This CDR3 has 15 amino acids. Trimming cost V 0 bases and J 2 bases, with 5 bases left between them. CDR1 and CDR2 (germline): SNHLY, FYNNEI. The CDR3, as DNA: TGTGCCAGCAGTGAAGCCAGGACCTATAATTCACCCCTCCACTTT. The encoded protein is CASSEARTYNSPLHF. Using reference TRBV2 and TRBJ1-6 for the parts outside the CDR3, the full variable domain is EPEVTQTPSHQVTQMGQEVILRCVPISNHLYFYWYRQILGQKVEFLVSFYNNEISEKSEIFDDQFSVERPDGSNFTLKIRSTKLEDSAMYFCASSEARTYNSPLHFGNGTRLTVT.

The chain couples TRBV7-9 to TRBJ1-1, with 10 bases matching TRBD1. The CDR3 loop spans 18 amino acids. From germline, CDR1 is SEHNR and CDR2 FQNEAQ (reference sequence). Germline trimming cut 6 bases from V and 4 bases from J; bases unmatched to any gene: 17. This CDR3 is CASSSATGTGAFGTEAFF. In DNA, the CDR3 is TGTGCCAGCAGTTCCGCTACCGGGACAGGGGCCTTTGGCACTGAAGCTTTCTTT. Combining the CDR3 with reference TRBV7-9 and TRBJ1-1 gives the whole variable domain DTGVSQNPRHKITKRGQNVTFRCDPISEHNRLYWYRQTLGQGPEFLTYFQNEAQLEKSRLLSDRFSAERPKGSFSTLEIQRTEQGDSAMYLCASSSATGTGAFGTEAFFGQGTRLTVV.

The rearrangement uses TRBV12-3 or TRBV12-4 and TRBJ1-6; no firm D call. V was shortened by 6 bases and J by 7 bases, with 10 bases between the two germline ends. This CDR3 has 13 residues. The CDR3 DNA reads TGTGCCAGCAGACTAGCGGGGAATTCACCCCTCCACTTT. It codes for CASRLAGNSPLHF.

The chain employs TRBV18 and TRBJ2-7, with D perhaps TRBD1 (7 bases). V lost 3 bases and J 0 bases, leaving 15 bases between the germline ends. The CDR3 is 16 amino acids. Germline V gene sequence: CDR1 KGHSH, CDR2 LQKENI. The CDR3 here is CASSPRDRINSYEQYF. The DNA for the CDR3 is TGTGCCAGCTCACCGCGGGACAGAATAAACTCCTACGAGCAGTACTTC. The whole variable domain, filled in from reference TRBV18 and TRBJ2-7, reads NAGVMQNPRHLVRRRGQEARLRCSPMKGHSHVYWYRQLPEEGLKFMVYLQKENIIDESGMPKERFSAEFPKEGPSILRIQQVVRGDSAAYFCASSPRDRINSYEQYFGPGTRLTVT.

This chain links TRBV2 with TRBJ1-2; 8 bases map to TRBD1. V gave up 4 bases and J gave up 3 bases; unmatched junction bases: 7. Per the germline V gene, CDR1 is SNHLY and CDR2 is FYNNEI. The CDR3 spans 15 residues. CDR3 nucleotide sequence: TGTGCCAGCAGTGGCGGACAGGGCGAACACTATGGCTACACCTTC. It is translated as CASSGGQGEHYGYTF.

This clone was observed a handful of times. J is TRBJ1-2 and V is TRBV7-9, with D perhaps matching TRBD1 (5 bases). Germline assignment: CDR1 SEHNR and CDR2 FQNEAQ (reference sequence). Trimming left V 3 bases short and J 2 bases short, with 13 bases between. The length of the CDR3 is 15 residues. This CDR3 is CASSFQMGGNYGYTF. The DNA for the CDR3 is TGTGCCAGCAGCTTTCAGATGGGGGGGAACTATGGCTACACCTTC.

The gene calls are TRBV27 and TRBJ1-2; TRBD1 agrees at 9 bases. The CDR3 totals 12 residues. Trimming removed 6 bases from V and 8 bases from J; junction bases left unmatched: 4. Germline V lookup: CDR1 MNHEY, CDR2 SMNVEV (reference sequence). Here the CDR3 DNA reads TGTGCCAGCAGACGGACAGGGGACGGCTACACCTTC. The encoded protein is CASRRTGDGYTF.

This clone was found once. The chain uses TRBV28 and TRBJ2-7; 7 nucleotides align to TRBD1. Germline assignment: CDR1 MDHEN and CDR2 SYDVKM. Germline trimming cut 5 bases from V and 2 bases from J; bases unmatched to any gene: 6. The CDR3 spans 14 residues. CDR3 DNA sequence: TGTGCCAGCAGTATACAGCAGGGGGCCTACGAGCAGTACTTC. Amino acid sequence: CASSIQQGAYEQYF.

Only one count was recorded for this clone. The chain employs TRBV2 and TRBJ1-3; the match to TRBD1 covers 8 bases. CDR3 length equals 16 residues. V was clipped by 10 bases and J by 7 bases; unmatched bases: 18. Looked up from germline, CDR1 is SNHLY and CDR2 is FYNNEI. CDR3 sequence (DNA): TGTGCCATCACCGTCCACAGGGGGATAGTTCGGAACACCATATATTTT. Amino acids: CAITVHRGIVRNTIYF.

The rearrangement links TRBV5-4 to TRBJ2-7; TRBD2 might be the D (5 bases). The V and J ends lost 0 bases and 1 base respectively, with 11 bases between them. Germline values: CDR1 SGHNT, CDR2 YYREEE (reference sequence). CDR3 length: 15 amino acids. DNA of the CDR3: TGTGCCAGCAGCTTGGTAGGGAGTAGGTCCTACGAGCAGTACTTC. This sequence encodes CASSLVGSRSYEQYF. Full variable domain (remainder filled in from reference TRBV5-4 and TRBJ2-7): ETGVTQSPTHLIKTRGQQVTLRCSSQSGHNTVSWYQQALGQGPQFIFQYYREEENGRGNFPPRFSGLQFPNYSSELNVNALELDDSALYLCASSLVGSRSYEQYFGPGTRLTVT.

This clone was picked up one time. V usage is TRBV6-1 and J usage is TRBJ2-7; 10 bases line up with TRBD2. Unmatched junction bases numbered 3, after V lost 2 bases and J lost 2 bases. The germline gives CDR1 MNHNS, CDR2 SASEGT. The CDR3 runs to 15 residues. This CDR3 is CASSEYSGGPYEQYF. As DNA, the CDR3 is TGTGCCAGCAGTGAATATAGCGGGGGGCCCTACGAGCAGTACTTC.

The V and J genes are TRBV5-1 and TRBJ2-2; TRBD1 might be the D (5 bases). V dropped 5 bases and J dropped 3 bases, with 14 bases sitting between them. Looked up from germline, CDR1 is SGHRS and CDR2 is YFSETQ. The CDR3 is 15 residues long. CDR3 protein: CASSLSGQYTGELFF. CDR3 sequence (DNA): TGCGCCAGCAGTCTCTCCGGACAATACACCGGGGAGCTGTTTTTT.

CDR3 DNA: TGTGCCAGCAGTTCGATAGCGGGCACCGGGGAGCTGTTTTTT. Translation gives CASSSIAGTGELFF. The chain uses TRBV6-2 or TRBV6-3 and TRBJ2-2, with 7 nucleotides matching TRBD2. After removal of 4 bases from V and 4 bases from J, the junction contained 3 bases not matched to a gene. CDR1 and CDR2 (germline): MNHEY, SVGEGT. The CDR3 contains 14 residues.